This TCR beta chain was profiled in a study of CD8 T cells in Susac syndrome. Random hexamers were used to reverse transcribe an amount of roughly 0.5 to 1 ug RNA. Amplification of the TCR beta CDR3 was carried out by immunoSEQ multiplex PCR, which spanned a total of 54 Vbeta and 13 Jbeta segments. In TCRdb, the immunoSEQ multiplex PCR reads were re-called with MiXCR into one record per CDR3 protein. The sample lists 190,000 or so distinct CDR3 sequences, over 90% occurring once. The CDR3 has 16 amino acids. CDR1 and CDR2 from the germline V gene are SGDLS and YYNGEE. From blood CD8+ and CD4+ T cells, TCR beta sequences were generated. Treatment-naive patients with stable or active relapsing-remitting disease were the multiple sclerosis controls. Concerning this clonotype: Compared with germline, one end of the junction differs, possibly owing to a read error.

Source material: CD4+ T cells from PBMCs. V usage is TRBV9 and J usage is TRBJ1-2; D unresolved. This TCR derives from a human donor with multiple sclerosis. CDR3 residues: CASSVAGRGPLGGYTF. The CDR3 DNA reads as TGTGCCAGCAGCGTAGCGGGCAGAGGACCACTCGGTGGCTACACTTTC.